Each of the 19 T cell receptor beta chains below was sequenced from the same sample in a study of spatial heterogeneity in lung cancer. Study results and limitations: The study found that expanded intratumoral alpha and beta TCR counts tracked tumor mutation counts.

No cognate antigen is known for these TCRs. Specified time point: sample taken at primary tumor resection. Each CDR3 protein is one row after TCRdb ran MiXCR on the 5' RACE reads. The sample comprises some 8,000 distinct CDR3 sequences, 9.6% of which are singletons, and roughly 12% rests with the top ten. The sequencing used lung tumor tissue, collected at surgery. The receptors were sampled from a male donor with early-stage non-small cell lung cancer.

This clonotype is categorized as medium-sized. The gene calls are TRBV10-2 and TRBJ1-2; D remains unclear. Deletions cut 2 bases from V and 0 bases from J, with 13 bases between. The CDR3 totals 16 residues. Germline assignment: CDR1 WSHSY and CDR2 SAAADI. The CDR3 sequence: CASSENNLGTNYGYTF. In nucleotides, the CDR3 is TGCGCCAGCAGTGAGAACAATTTAGGGACTAACTATGGCTACACCTTC.

The sample holds many counts of this clonotype. The V and J genes are TRBV25-1 and TRBJ1-6; 10 nucleotides align to TRBD1. CDR1 is MGHDK, CDR2 SYGVNS, per germline. J was trimmed by 10 bases and V by 3 bases; bases with no gene match: 0. There are 13 residues in the CDR3. In DNA form, the CDR3 reads TGTGCCAGCAGTGAGACAGGGGGCTCACCCCTCCACTTT. It translates to CASSETGGSPLHF.

This clonotype qualifies as medium-sized. The chain links TRBV6-5 to TRBJ1-1, with D maybe TRBD1 (6 bases). CDR1 is MNHEY, CDR2 SVGAGI, per germline. The CDR3 is made up of 14 amino acids. Trimming removed 2 bases at V and 5 bases at J, with 12 bases between. CDR3 loop: CASSYRGAQTEAFF. The CDR3 DNA reads as TGTGCCAGCAGTTACCGGGGGGCGCAAACTGAAGCTTTCTTT.

This clonotype was detected ten times or more. The rearrangement uses TRBV5-5 and TRBJ1-5; 7 bases agree with TRBD1. Germline values: CDR1 SGHKS, CDR2 YYEKEE (reference sequence). V lost 4 bases to trimming and J lost 1 base; unmatched junction nucleotides: 5. The CDR3 runs to 15 residues. CDR3 region: CASSGGQFSNQPQHF. CDR3 nucleotides: TGTGCCAGCAGCGGGGGACAGTTCAGCAATCAGCCCCAGCATTTT.

This clonotype was recorded many times. The V and J genes are TRBV9 and TRBJ1-3, with D maybe TRBD1 (5 bases). This CDR3 comprises 13 residues. Germline CDR1 reads SGDLS; CDR2 reads YYNGEE. Between the trimmed V and J ends, which lost 4 bases and 7 bases, there was a span of 12 bases. The CDR3 sequence: CASSNQGTNTIYF. CDR3 DNA: TGTGCCAGCAGCAACCAGGGAACTAACACCATATATTTT.

This chain uses TRBV12-3 or TRBV12-4 with TRBJ1-6; perhaps TRBD1 as D (6 bases). CDR3 size: 13 residues. Trimming took off 7 bases at V and 9 bases at J, with 13 bases between the two ends. CDR3 bases: TGTGCCAGCACTACAGGGCGGTTTTCACCCCTCCACTTT. Its protein product is CASTTGRFSPLHF.

This clonotype was seen many times. The chain employs TRBV7-8 and TRBJ2-3; D is unclear. Deletions cut 3 bases from V and 2 bases from J, with 12 bases between. Germline CDR1 is SGHVS and CDR2 is FQNEAQ. This CDR3 has 15 residues. Written as DNA, the CDR3 is TGTGCCAGCAGCTTCGTCCGGGCTTACACAGATACGCAGTATTTT. Its protein product is CASSFVRAYTDTQYF.

In this sample, this clonotype is medium-sized (0.01 to 0.1%). This chain connects TRBV3-1 to TRBJ1-5; D call uncertain. Per germline, CDR1 LGHDT and CDR2 YNNKEL (reference sequence). The length of the CDR3 is 13 residues. Between the trimmed V and J ends, which lost 0 bases and 6 bases, there was a span of 6 bases. The CDR3 DNA reads TGTGCCAGCAGCCAAGAGAGGACTCAGCCCCAGCATTTT. Amino acids: CASSQERTQPQHF.

This clonotype was recorded at least ten times. The chain links TRBV18 to TRBJ2-7; 7 nucleotides align to TRBD1. V lost 6 bases, J lost 2 bases, and 7 bases stayed unmatched. CDR1 is KGHSH, CDR2 LQKENI, per germline. This CDR3 is built from 14 residues. This chain's CDR3 is CASSMGDSTYEQYV. The CDR3 DNA sequence: TGTGCCAGCTCTATGGGGGACAGTACCTACGAGCAGTACGTC.

This clonotype was detected ten times or more. This chain links TRBV20-1 with TRBJ2-2, with 8 bases lining up with TRBD2. The germline V gene encodes CDR1 DFQATT and CDR2 SNEGSKA (reference sequence). CDR3 length: 17 residues. Trimming cost V 0 bases and J 2 bases; bases outside gene matches: 8. The CDR3 nucleotides read TGCAGTGCTAGAGATCTTTTAAGCGGGAGAAACACCGGGGAGCTGTTTTTT. This gives the protein CSARDLLSGRNTGELFF.

The chain joins TRBV29-1 to TRBJ2-3; unclear D gene. V shed 6 bases and J shed 3 bases, with 10 bases lying between them. The germline V gene has CDR1 SQVTM and CDR2 ANQGSEA. The CDR3 spans 12 residues. This chain's CDR3 is CSVVSGTDTQYF. CDR3 sequence (DNA): TGCAGCGTCGTTTCTGGTACAGATACGCAGTATTTT.

Ten or more counts support this clonotype. This chain uses TRBV4-1 with TRBJ1-1; tentative D call: TRBD1 (6 bases). Germline V gives CDR1 MGHRA, CDR2 YSYEKL. The CDR3 length is 15 residues. V gave up 1 base and J gave up 4 bases, with 13 bases separating them. The CDR3 sequence: CASSQAGAPGTEAFF. The DNA for the CDR3 is TGCGCCAGCAGCCAAGCGGGGGCTCCCGGCACTGAAGCTTTCTTT.

By sample share, this clonotype is medium-sized. The chain couples TRBV5-1 to TRBJ2-1; D ambiguous. Deletions cut 4 bases from V and 3 bases from J, with 20 bases between. Germline CDR1 is SGHRS and CDR2 is YFSETQ. The CDR3 is 17 residues long. CDR3 loop: CASSLTSFTPVYNEQFF. The CDR3 DNA sequence: TGCGCCAGCAGCCTCACCTCATTTACCCCCGTCTACAATGAGCAGTTCTTC.

This clonotype was seen repeatedly, ten times or more. This chain connects TRBV5-1 to TRBJ1-2, with D possibly matching TRBD1 (5 bases). This CDR3 has 14 amino acids. CDR1 is SGHRS, CDR2 YFSETQ, per germline. V was cut by 1 base and J by 5 bases, with 12 bases left in between. The DNA of the CDR3 is TGCGCCAGCAGCTTGTCTGGGGGAGGATATGGCTACACCTTC. It translates to CASSLSGGGYGYTF.

This chain uses TRBV28 with TRBJ1-2; the D gene is possibly TRBD1 (5 bases). The V and J ends lost 6 bases and 4 bases respectively, with 12 bases between them. The CDR3 covers 13 residues. The germline gives CDR1 MDHEN, CDR2 SYDVKM. DNA of the CDR3: TGTGCCAGCAGGTCTTCAGGGATCTATGGCTACACCTTC. It encodes CASRSSGIYGYTF.

Many counts were recorded for this clonotype. The chain is built from TRBV3-1 and TRBJ2-3; a possible D gene is TRBD1 (6 bases). The CDR3 extends over 14 amino acids. Germline V gene data show CDR1 as LGHDT and CDR2 as YNNKEL (reference sequence). Trimming pared 4 bases from V and 3 bases from J, leaving 11 bases between. The CDR3 DNA is TGTGCCAGCAGCCCGACAGGTGGGACAGATACGCAGTATTTT. It codes for CASSPTGGTDTQYF.

Relative to its sample, this clonotype is large. The genes are TRBV18 and TRBJ1-5; D remains unclear. Germline CDR1 is KGHSH and CDR2 is LQKENI. This CDR3 is built from 15 residues. The V end lost 3 bases, the J end lost 0 bases, and 9 bases lay between the germline ends. CDR3 loop: CASSPAEHSNQPQHF. The CDR3 region has the DNA TGTGCCAGCTCACCGGCAGAACATAGCAATCAGCCCCAGCATTTT.

At least ten counts were recorded for this clonotype. V usage is TRBV30 and J usage is TRBJ1-5, with D possibly matching TRBD1 (6 bases). CDR3 length: 15 residues. Germline loops: CDR1 GTSNPN, CDR2 SVGIG (reference sequence). Trimming took 3 bases from V and 2 from J, leaving 14 bases between them. The CDR3 DNA reads TGTGCCTGGAGCCGCGGGGGCCTGGGCAATCAGCCCCAGCATTTT. It yields the protein CAWSRGGLGNQPQHF.

The chain couples TRBV28 to TRBJ2-3; weak D call: TRBD2 (6 bases). Per the germline V gene, CDR1 is MDHEN and CDR2 is SYDVKM. The germline V and J ends were trimmed by 9 bases and 4 bases, with 14 bases remaining between them. This CDR3 spans 13 amino acids. CDR3 nucleotides: TGTGCCAGTCGGGAGCCGACACCAGATACGCAGTATTTT. This sequence encodes CASREPTPDTQYF.